This T cell receptor beta chain came from a study of CD8 T cells in ankylosing spondylitis (dated by TCRdb to the late 2010s). A note on the overall study: To find TCR variants linked to disease, the study profiled T cell receptor beta repertoires in ankylosing spondylitis patients and healthy donors. The whole study cohort included 108 healthy donors and over 20 ankylosing spondylitis patients. Peripheral blood samples were taken, and synovial fluid was additionally collected from ankylosing spondylitis patients. The investigation overall reported the following: A CD8+ phenotype was shown by the disease-linked clones, which were found at relatively low frequencies in peripheral blood. Some motif variants had previously been reported in the synovial fluid and blood of reactive arthritis patients, which suggests shared mechanisms of disease initiation. The disease-linked clones were reported to be significantly enriched in matched synovial fluid samples from ankylosing spondylitis patients. A TCR beta motif of 7 or 8 highly homologous amino acid variants appeared characteristic of blood from ankylosing spondylitis patients.

Sequencing used an Illumina HiSeq 2500. TCR beta libraries were prepared by quantitative 5'-RACE with molecular barcodes. For the original study's pipeline: A new computational method, built on a probabilistic model of VDJ rearrangement, was used to identify disease-linked TCR variants. The public reads were run again by TCRdb, first through fastp at Q25 and then through MiXCR, and only productive beta chains were kept. Identical CDR3 proteins give one entry, which carries the most common genes and DNA. The V and J calls follow TCRdb's processing rather than the paper's. The sample profile shows tens of thousands of distinct CDR3 sequences; under 40% of them were found once. Together, the top ten hold over 40% of the sample. Synovial fluid samples were paired with blood samples taken from the same ankylosing spondylitis patients. Cut back by 5 bases and 1 base, the V and J ends lie 3 bases apart. From the cysteine through the valine, the CDR3 covers 11 amino acids. Only the CDR3 part of the read is kept: 33 bases, read in frame from the first base. The germline V gene (reference sequence) yields LGHDT for CDR1 and YNNKEL for CDR2.

This clonotype was detected a few times. The specificity of this receptor is unknown. One base away there is no much larger clone; base qualities are not given. This clonotype originated in a male donor with ankylosing spondylitis. The chain was built from TRBV3-1 and TRBJ2-7; the D gene assignment is ambiguous. Sequencing input: synovial fluid, either unsorted or a sorted T cell fraction (not recorded which). The nucleotide sequence reads as follows: TGTGCCAGCAGCTCTTCCTACGAGCAGTACGTC. Protein translation: CASSSSYEQYV.